What follows are 25 T cell receptor beta chains derived from one specimen sequenced in a study of breast tumors, draining lymph nodes, adjacent tissues. Samples came from axillary lymph nodes draining the breast cancer. Each CDR3 protein is one row after TCRdb ran MiXCR on the multiplex PCR reads. The sample shows under 250,000 distinct CDR3 sequences, approximately 31% of them seen only once. The sequencing input was axillary lymph node tissue. Every receptor here comes from a female donor with breast cancer. Some clones in this sample may be carry-over from other donors' samples.

The table lists this clonotype with many counts. The V and J genes are TRBV20-1 and TRBJ2-1; 11 bases are a match to TRBD2. Germline trimming cut 3 bases from V and 1 base from J; bases unmatched to any gene: 5. The CDR3 spans 16 residues. Per germline, CDR1 DFQATT and CDR2 SNEGSKA (reference sequence). The CDR3 nucleotides are TGCAGTGCTAGCCTTAGACTAGCGGGGTCCTACAATGAGCAGTTCTTC. As protein: CSASLRLAGSYNEQFF.

Comment on this clonotype: Possible read error: a much larger clone is one base away. The conserved phenylalanine or tryptophan is not found at the CDR3 terminus, so this likely reflects a read error. The rearrangement joins TRBV5-6 to TRBJ2-2; possibly TRBD1 for D (5 bases). V was trimmed by 4 bases and J by 6 bases, leaving 10 bases between them. Per the germline V gene, CDR1 is SGHDT and CDR2 is YYEEEE. The CDR3 covers 13 residues. CDR3 DNA sequence: TGTGCCAGCAGCATACAGGTGTCCGGGGAGCTGTTTCTT. This codes for CASSIQVSGELFL.

This clonotype was counted many times. The genes are TRBV3-1 and TRBJ1-3; 8 positions agree with TRBD1. Germline-derived CDR1 and CDR2 are LGHDT and YNNKEL (reference sequence). The V and J ends lost 4 bases and 5 bases, in that order; junction bases with no gene match: 4. The CDR3 is 14 amino acids. This CDR3 reads CASSPDRGRNTIYF. The CDR3 region has the DNA TGTGCCAGCAGCCCCGACAGGGGTCGAAACACCATATATTTT.

There are many counts of this clonotype. The chain combines TRBV7-6 with TRBJ2-3; D is uncertain. This CDR3 is 15 amino acids long. The germline gives CDR1 SGHVS, CDR2 FNYEAQ. V lost 4 bases and J lost 1, with 12 bases in between. The CDR3 reads CASSSNPLGTDTQYF. CDR3 in DNA: TGTGCCAGCAGCTCCAACCCGCTGGGCACAGATACGCAGTATTTT.

This clonotype was counted at least ten times. The genes are TRBV28 and TRBJ2-7, with D possibly TRBD2 on 6 matching bases. CDR3 size: 14 residues. Per germline, CDR1 MDHEN and CDR2 SYDVKM. V gave up 3 bases and J gave up 2 bases, with 11 bases separating them. The CDR3 coding sequence is TGTGCCAGCAGTTTTTATGGCGGGACCTACGAGCAGTACTTC. Its protein is CASSFYGGTYEQYF.

A single count supports this clonotype. The junction does not match germline at one end; this may be a read error. This chain uses TRBV11-3 with TRBJ2-6; D might be TRBD1 or TRBD2, each matching 6 bases. The CDR3 has 18 residues. Germline V CDR1 and CDR2: SGHNT, YENEEA. The CDR3 region has the DNA TGTGCCAGCAGCTTAGGGTGGGACTCCCCTCCAGGGGCCAGCGTCCTGACTTTC. This codes for CASSLGWDSPPGASVLTF.

The V call is TRBV9, the J call TRBJ2-3, with D possibly being TRBD2 (6 bases). The CDR3 is 13 residues long. Germline-derived CDR1 and CDR2 are SGDLS and YYNGEE. Trimming cost V 7 bases and J 4 bases, with 13 bases left between them. CDR3 protein: CASVASDPDTQYF. The CDR3 DNA is TGTGCCAGCGTGGCTAGCGATCCAGATACGCAGTATTTT.

The rearrangement joins TRBV2 to TRBJ2-3, with TRBD1 identical over 11 bases. Germline CDR1 is SNHLY and CDR2 is FYNNEI. The ends lost 3 bases at V and 7 bases at J; junction bases unmatched: 6. The CDR3 has 15 amino acids. CDR3: CASSDRDRGRNTQYF. The CDR3 DNA sequence: TGTGCCAGCAGTGATCGGGACAGGGGGAGAAATACGCAGTATTTT.

The count of this clonotype is one. A read error is likely, as this CDR3 ends without the conserved phenylalanine or tryptophan. The chain has TRBV7-3 and TRBJ2-7; 8 bases fit TRBD1. The junction had 5 bases not matched to a gene; V was cut back by 4 bases and J by 3 bases. The length of the CDR3 is 14 residues. Germline V gene lookup returns CDR1 SGHTA and CDR2 FQGTGA. CDR3 nucleotides: TGTGCCAGCAGCTCGGGACAGGATCGCTACGAGCAGTACCTC. This gives the protein CASSSGQDRYEQYL.

This clonotype was counted many times. This chain connects TRBV19 to TRBJ2-6, with D hard to call. Trimming pared 7 bases from V and 0 bases from J, leaving 7 bases between. Germline V lookup: CDR1 LNHDA, CDR2 SQIVND (reference sequence). The CDR3 has 14 residues. In nucleotides, the CDR3 is TGTGCCAGTAAGACGAGCTCTGGGGCCAACGTCCTGACTTTC. Protein sequence: CASKTSSGANVLTF.

This chain uses TRBV7-6 with TRBJ2-5; TRBD1 agrees at 8 bases. The CDR3 runs 13 residues. V gave up 6 bases and J gave up 4 bases; unmatched junction bases: 4. Germline V gene lookup returns CDR1 SGHVS and CDR2 FNYEAQ. CDR3 coding DNA: TGTGCCAGCAGAGCTACAGGGGGAGAGACCCAGTACTTC. Translation gives CASRATGGETQYF.

The V call is TRBV14, the J call TRBJ2-5, with a tentative D call TRBD2 (5 bases). V was trimmed by 0 bases and J by 2 bases, leaving 7 bases between them. Germline CDR1 SGHDN, CDR2 FVKESK. The length of the CDR3 is 14 residues. The CDR3 region is CASSQESGQETQYF. DNA for the CDR3: TGTGCCAGCAGCCAAGAATCGGGACAAGAGACCCAGTACTTC.

This clonotype was seen repeatedly, ten times or more. V and J are TRBV20-1 and TRBJ2-3, with TRBD2 matching over 8 bases. Trimming at V came to 6 bases and at J to 0 bases, leaving 5 bases not matched to a gene. CDR3 length: 14 residues. Germline values: CDR1 DFQATT, CDR2 SNEGSKA (reference sequence). CDR3 protein: CSATTSGSTDTQYF. CDR3 nucleotides: TGCAGTGCCACTACTAGCGGCAGCACAGATACGCAGTATTTT.

This clonotype was seen many times. The V call is TRBV3-1, the J call TRBJ2-7; 7 nucleotides agree with TRBD2. Germline lookup yields CDR1 LGHDT and CDR2 YNNKEL (reference sequence). V lost 0 bases to trimming and J lost 2 bases; unmatched junction nucleotides: 4. The CDR3 runs 15 residues. The CDR3 loop is CASSQDQRGTYEQYF. As DNA, the CDR3 is TGTGCCAGCAGCCAAGACCAGCGGGGAACCTACGAGCAGTACTTC.

Many counts were recorded for this clonotype. This sequence joins TRBV4-2 and TRBJ2-1; D unclear. The germline V gene has CDR1 LGHNA and CDR2 YNFKEQ. The CDR3 contains 14 residues. Trimming took off 2 bases at V and 0 bases at J, with 5 bases between the two ends. CDR3 bases: TGTGCCAGCAGCCAATACACCTCCTACAATGAGCAGTTCTTC. Its translation: CASSQYTSYNEQFF.

This clonotype was counted between two and nine times. This chain uses TRBV12-3 or TRBV12-4 with TRBJ1-1; D is uncertain. The ends were cut back, 6 bases at V and 1 base at J, with 9 bases in the middle. The CDR3 spans 13 residues. CDR3 nucleotides: TGTGCCAGCAGACCGACGGAGAACACTGAAGCTTTCTTT. Its translation: CASRPTENTEAFF.

This clonotype was seen only a few times. V gene TRBV3-1 combines with J gene TRBJ2-3; 8 nucleotides match TRBD2. In germline, CDR1 is LGHDT, CDR2 YNNKEL (reference sequence). V lost 4 bases to trimming and J lost 6 bases; unmatched junction nucleotides: 12. The CDR3 loop spans 16 amino acids. The CDR3 loop is CASSRTGRGGLDTQYF. The CDR3 bases are TGTGCCAGCAGCCGTACCGGGAGGGGGGGTTTGGATACGCAGTATTTT.

This clonotype has ten or more counts. The chain couples TRBV2 to TRBJ2-1; tentatively, D is TRBD2 (6 bases). Germline CDR1 SNHLY, CDR2 FYNNEI. This CDR3 region has 14 residues. The germline V and J ends were trimmed by 6 bases and 8 bases, with 17 bases remaining between them. This chain's CDR3 is CASRARLAKDEQFF. DNA for the CDR3: TGTGCCAGCAGGGCGCGTCTAGCGAAGGATGAGCAGTTCTTC.

Ten or more counts support this clonotype. The chain uses TRBV12-3 or TRBV12-4 and TRBJ2-5; D possibly corresponds to TRBD2 (6 bases). V lost 6 bases to trimming and J lost 2 bases, with 10 bases between them. The length of the CDR3 is 13 residues. CDR3 protein: CASRVAGQETQYF. The CDR3 region has the DNA TGTGCCAGCAGGGTGGCGGGACAAGAGACCCAGTACTTC.

Worth noting for this clonotype: It may be a read error: a sequence one base away is much more abundant. The chain carries TRBV5-4 and TRBJ2-3; TRBD1 is a possible D gene (6 bases). Germline V gives CDR1 SGHNT, CDR2 YYREEE (reference sequence). Trimming shortened V by 3 bases and J by 8 bases, and 10 bases separated the two germline ends. There are 12 residues in the CDR3. DNA for the CDR3: TGTGCCAGCAGCTGGGGGCAGGCTACGCAGTATTTT. Its protein product is CASSWGQATQYF.

Ten or more counts support this clonotype. The rearrangement uses TRBV24-1 and TRBJ2-1; 7 nucleotides line up with TRBD2. Germline lookup yields CDR1 KGHDR and CDR2 SFDVKD. There are 16 residues in the CDR3. Trimming at V came to 5 bases and at J to 4 bases, leaving 10 bases not matched to a gene. DNA of the CDR3: TGTGCCACCAGTGGGGCAGCGGGGAGCGGGTACAATGAGCAGTTCTTC. As protein: CATSGAAGSGYNEQFF.

Comments on this clonotype: A much larger clonotype is one base distant, so this may be a read error. The final CDR3 position lacks the conserved phenylalanine or tryptophan, pointing to a likely read error. The rearrangement links TRBV5-1 to TRBJ2-1; 11 bases map to TRBD1. The CDR3 totals 16 residues. J was trimmed by 4 bases and V by 3 bases; bases with no gene match: 6. CDR1 and CDR2 from the germline V gene are SGHRS and YFSETQ. DNA of the CDR3: TGCGCCAGCAGCTCCCGGGGGACAGGGGGTTACAATGAGCAGTTCCTC. Amino acids: CASSSRGTGGYNEQFL.

This clonotype was counted ten times or more. This rearrangement joins TRBV12-3 or TRBV12-4 to TRBJ2-5, with 13 bases lining up with TRBD2. This CDR3 contains 15 residues. V shed 4 bases and J 2 bases; nucleotides not matched to a gene: 1. This CDR3 is CASSSGLAGQETQYF. The CDR3 coding sequence is TGTGCCAGCAGTTCGGGACTAGCGGGGCAAGAGACCCAGTACTTC.

This clonotype was found many times. This chain uses TRBV10-3 with TRBJ2-5; 8 bases are shared with TRBD2. This CDR3 is 12 amino acids long. CDR1 and CDR2 (germline): ENHRY, SYGVKD. The V and J ends lost 5 bases and 5 bases, in that order; junction bases with no gene match: 1. CDR3 sequence reads: CAISRLAETQYF. The CDR3 DNA reads TGTGCCATCAGTCGACTAGCGGAGACCCAGTACTTC.

On this clonotype: Possible read error: a much larger clone is one base away. The CDR3 reads CASSLGGRANYEQYF. The CDR3 nucleotides are TGTGCCAGCAGCTTAGGGGGCCGGGCCAACTACGAGCAGTACTTC. V gene TRBV11-3 combines with J gene TRBJ2-7; tentative D call: TRBD1 (5 bases). CDR1 and CDR2 (germline): SGHNT, YENEEA. Trimming shortened V by 1 base and J by 3 bases, and 13 bases separated the two germline ends. The CDR3 consists of 15 residues.